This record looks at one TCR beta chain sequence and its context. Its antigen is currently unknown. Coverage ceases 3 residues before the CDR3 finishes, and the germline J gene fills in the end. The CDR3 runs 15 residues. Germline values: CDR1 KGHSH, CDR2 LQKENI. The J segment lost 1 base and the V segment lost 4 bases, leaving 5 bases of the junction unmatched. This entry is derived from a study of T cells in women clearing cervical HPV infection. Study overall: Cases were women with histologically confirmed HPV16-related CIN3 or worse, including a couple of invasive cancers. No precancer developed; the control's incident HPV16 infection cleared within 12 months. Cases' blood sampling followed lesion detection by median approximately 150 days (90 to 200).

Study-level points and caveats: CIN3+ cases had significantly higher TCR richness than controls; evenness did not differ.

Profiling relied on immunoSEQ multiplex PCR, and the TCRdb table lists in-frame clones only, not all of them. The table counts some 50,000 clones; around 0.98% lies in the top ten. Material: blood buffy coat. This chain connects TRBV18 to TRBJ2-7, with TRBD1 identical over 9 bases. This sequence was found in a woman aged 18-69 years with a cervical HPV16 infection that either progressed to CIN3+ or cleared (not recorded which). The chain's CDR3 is CASSQRDRASYEQYF. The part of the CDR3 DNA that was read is TGTGCCAGCTCACAGCGGGACAGGGCTTCCTACGAG. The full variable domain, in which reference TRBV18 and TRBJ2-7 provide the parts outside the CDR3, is NAGVMQNPRHLVRRRGQEARLRCSPMKGHSHVYWYRQLPEEGLKFMVYLQKENIIDESGMPKERFSAEFPKEGPSILRIQQVVRGDSAAYFCASSQRDRASYEQYFGPGTRLTVT.